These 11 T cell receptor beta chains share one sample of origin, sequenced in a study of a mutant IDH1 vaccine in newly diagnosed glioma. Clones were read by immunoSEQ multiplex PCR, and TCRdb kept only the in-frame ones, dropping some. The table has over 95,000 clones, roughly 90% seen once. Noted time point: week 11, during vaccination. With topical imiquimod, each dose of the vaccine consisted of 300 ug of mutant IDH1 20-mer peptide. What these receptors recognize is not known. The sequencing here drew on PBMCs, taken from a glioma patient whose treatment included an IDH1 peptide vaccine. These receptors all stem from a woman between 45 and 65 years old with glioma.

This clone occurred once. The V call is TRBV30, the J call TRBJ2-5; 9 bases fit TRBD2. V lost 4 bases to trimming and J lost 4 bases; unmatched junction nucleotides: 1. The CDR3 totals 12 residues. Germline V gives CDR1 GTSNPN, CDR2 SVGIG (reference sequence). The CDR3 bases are TGTGCCTGGACTAGCGGGACAGAGACCCAGTACTTC. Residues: CAWTSGTETQYF.

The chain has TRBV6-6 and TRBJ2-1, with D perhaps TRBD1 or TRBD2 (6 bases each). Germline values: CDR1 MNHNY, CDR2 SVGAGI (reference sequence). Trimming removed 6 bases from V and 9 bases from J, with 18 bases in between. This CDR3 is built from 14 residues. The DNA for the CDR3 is TGTGCCAGCAGCCAACAAACAGGGCGGGGTGAGCAGTTCTTC. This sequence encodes CASSQQTGRGEQFF.

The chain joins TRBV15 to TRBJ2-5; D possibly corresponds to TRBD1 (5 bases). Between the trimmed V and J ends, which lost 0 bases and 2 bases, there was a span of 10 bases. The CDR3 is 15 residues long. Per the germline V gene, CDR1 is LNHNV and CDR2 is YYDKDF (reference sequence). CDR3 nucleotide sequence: TGTGCCACCAGCAGAGATCAGGGAATGCAAGAGACCCAGTACTTC. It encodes CATSRDQGMQETQYF.

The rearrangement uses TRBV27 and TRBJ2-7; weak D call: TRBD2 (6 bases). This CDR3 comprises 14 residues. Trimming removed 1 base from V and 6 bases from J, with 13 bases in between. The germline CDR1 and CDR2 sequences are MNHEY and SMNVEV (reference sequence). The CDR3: CASSLYVGGFEQYF. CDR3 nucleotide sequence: TGTGCCAGCAGTTTATACGTAGGAGGGTTCGAGCAGTACTTC.

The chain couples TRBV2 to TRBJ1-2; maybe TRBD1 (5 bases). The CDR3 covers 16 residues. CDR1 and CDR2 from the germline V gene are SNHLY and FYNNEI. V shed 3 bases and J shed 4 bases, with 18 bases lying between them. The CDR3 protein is CASSEAGERYRYGYTF. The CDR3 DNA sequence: TGTGCCAGCAGTGAGGCGGGGGAGAGATACCGCTATGGCTACACCTTC.

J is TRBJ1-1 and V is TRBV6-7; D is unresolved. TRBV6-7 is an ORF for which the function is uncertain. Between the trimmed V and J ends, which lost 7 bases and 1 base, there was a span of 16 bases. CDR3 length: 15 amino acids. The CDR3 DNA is TGTGCCAGCACCACCCAAACAGAGGGGAACACTGAAGCTTTCTTT. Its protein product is CASTTQTEGNTEAFF.

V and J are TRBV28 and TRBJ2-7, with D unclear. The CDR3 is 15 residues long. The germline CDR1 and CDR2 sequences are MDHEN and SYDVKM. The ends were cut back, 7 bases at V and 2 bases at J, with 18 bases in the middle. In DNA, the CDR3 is TGTGCCAGCACCCAGAGGACGTTGGGCCCCTACGAGCAGTACTTC. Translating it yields CASTQRTLGPYEQYF.

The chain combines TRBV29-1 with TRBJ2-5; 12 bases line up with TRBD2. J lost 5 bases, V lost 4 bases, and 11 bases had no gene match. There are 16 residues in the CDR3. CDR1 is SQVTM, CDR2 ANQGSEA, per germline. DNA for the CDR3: TGCAGCGTTGTTCCCGGGACTAGCGGGCGGGGGGAGACCCAGTACTTC. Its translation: CSVVPGTSGRGETQYF.

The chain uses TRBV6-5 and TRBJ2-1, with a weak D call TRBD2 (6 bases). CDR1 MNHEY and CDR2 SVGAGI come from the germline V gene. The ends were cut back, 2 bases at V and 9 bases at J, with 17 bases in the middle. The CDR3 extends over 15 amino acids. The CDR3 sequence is CASSYGGAGMGEQFF. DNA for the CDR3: TGTGCCAGCAGTTACGGTGGGGCGGGGATGGGTGAGCAGTTCTTC.

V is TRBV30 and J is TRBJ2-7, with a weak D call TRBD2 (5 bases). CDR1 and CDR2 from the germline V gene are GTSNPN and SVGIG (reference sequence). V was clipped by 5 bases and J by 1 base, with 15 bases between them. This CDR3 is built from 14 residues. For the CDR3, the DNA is TGTGCCTGGGGACTCGGACGGCTGTCCTACGAGCAGTACTTC. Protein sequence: CAWGLGRLSYEQYF. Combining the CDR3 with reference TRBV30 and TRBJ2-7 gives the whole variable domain SQTIHQWPATLVQPVGSPLSLECTVEGTSNPNLYWYRQAAGRGLQLLFYSVGIGQISSEVPQNLSASRPQDRQFILSSKKLLLSDSGFYLCAWGLGRLSYEQYFGPGTRLTVT.

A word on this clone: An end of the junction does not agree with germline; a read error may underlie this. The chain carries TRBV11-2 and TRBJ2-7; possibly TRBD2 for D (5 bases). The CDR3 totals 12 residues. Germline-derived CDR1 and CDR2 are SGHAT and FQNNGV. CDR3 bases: TGTGCCAGCAGCTTAGTGGAGGCCGGTTGGTCCTTC. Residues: CASSLVEAGWSF.